The T cell receptor (beta chain) under discussion was sequenced for a study of response to subunit inactivated influenza vaccine. Each CDR3 protein gets one entry after TCRdb re-called the RT-PCR reads with MiXCR. Of more than 450,000 distinct CDR3 sequences in the sample, 11% were seen once. The germline CDR1 and CDR2 sequences are MGHDK and SYGVNS. After removal of 0 bases from V and 6 bases from J, the junction contained 5 bases not matched to a gene. The CDR3 is 16 amino acids. Another study also made use of these data, one on T cells expressing NK-cell markers. This second report adds: Generation of TCR beta cDNA was performed by 5'RACE template switching incorporating UMIs.

This TCR derives from a man aged 45 to 65 who received an inactivated influenza vaccine. Sequences were derived from PBMCs from blood, sampled on the day of vaccination. The chain is built from TRBV25-1 and TRBJ1-5; 10 bases map to TRBD1. Here the CDR3 DNA reads TGTGCCAGCAGTGAATATCTGGGACAGGGGATTCAGCCCCAGCATTTT. It is translated as CASSEYLGQGIQPQHF.